This TCR beta chain originates from a study of chemoradiotherapy in HPV16-positive cancers. Study context: Functional T-cell assays on a couple of HPV16-positive patients' cells defined candidate HPV-specific clones and common TCR motifs. Study-level findings and limits: HPV-specific T cells were functionally defined from only two HPV16-positive patients. Candidate HPV-specific clones and E7-related TCR motifs grew in tumor during treatment.

Remarks on this clone: The antigen remains undetermined.

Data came from immunoSEQ multiplex PCR; TCRdb stores just in-frame clones and leaves some out. The table records thousands of clones, roughly 80% of them present only once. CDR3 length: 15 amino acids. V shed 4 bases, J shed 4 bases, and the junction held 3 bases outside the gene matches. The germline V gene encodes CDR1 MNHEY and CDR2 SVGAGI. The TCR sequence derives from a human donor with HPV-associated anogenital cancer. J is TRBJ2-5 and V is TRBV6-5; 13 bases align to TRBD2. Sequences were derived from tumor tissue, sampled from a patient who underwent chemoradiotherapy. The CDR3 loop is CASSLGLAGIETQYF. The CDR3 DNA is TGTGCCAGCAGTTTGGGACTAGCGGGGATAGAGACCCAGTACTTC.